The 8 T cell receptor beta chains below were found in one sample sequenced in a study of cytomegalovirus exposure and HLA in healthy donors. The PCR made use of 60 Vbeta and 13 Jbeta primers. This table comes from immunoSEQ multiplex PCR, and its TCRdb copy is limited to in-frame clones, with some not included. Here the sample spans about 230,000 clones, approximately 81% being singletons. Sequenced sample: PBMCs. The receptor source for this set is a girl aged 2 to 9 in good health and CMV-seronegative.

The rearrangement uses TRBV5-4 and TRBJ2-1; TRBD2 matches at 7 bases. The germline V gene has CDR1 SGHNT and CDR2 YYREEE (reference sequence). V lost 4 bases, J lost 9 bases, and 4 bases stayed unmatched. The CDR3 is 12 residues long. The CDR3 region is CASSRLAGEQFF. CDR3 DNA: TGTGCCAGCAGCCGACTAGCAGGTGAGCAGTTCTTC.

This chain links TRBV7-8 with TRBJ1-1; D not resolved. The CDR3 runs to 12 residues. V was trimmed by 2 bases and J by 8 bases, leaving 9 bases between them. Germline-derived CDR1 and CDR2 are SGHVS and FQNEAQ. As DNA, the CDR3 is TGTGCCAGCAGCTTAAGTGGGCAGGAAGCTTTCTTT. It is translated as CASSLSGQEAFF.

A remark on this clone: One junction end does not reproduce the germline sequence, and a read error may be involved. The V gene is TRBV11-2, the J gene TRBJ1-2; tentatively, D is TRBD1 (6 bases). Germline V gives CDR1 SGHAT, CDR2 FQNNGV. CDR3 length: 12 residues. Here the CDR3 DNA reads TGTGCCAGCAGCGATCAGGGGTATGGCTACGCCTTC. The encoded protein is CASSDQGYGYAF.

The chain couples TRBV6-1 to TRBJ2-7; the D gene is possibly TRBD2 (6 bases). CDR3 size: 12 residues. V dropped 0 bases and J dropped 7 bases, with 7 bases sitting between them. In germline, CDR1 is MNHNS, CDR2 SASEGT. CDR3 sequence reads: CASSEAGREQYF. The CDR3 bases are TGTGCCAGCAGTGAAGCAGGGAGGGAGCAGTACTTC.

The chain couples TRBV6-5 to TRBJ2-7; 10 bases are a match to TRBD1. The V segment lost 7 bases and the J segment 1 base; nucleotides outside the gene matches: 4. The CDR3 has 14 residues. Germline CDR1 is MNHEY and CDR2 is SVGAGI. The CDR3 region has the DNA TGTGCCAGCAAGACGGGACAGGGGTCCTACGAGCAGTACTTC. Translation gives CASKTGQGSYEQYF.

This clone came up once. This chain joins TRBV7-8 and TRBJ2-1; possible D gene TRBD2, 6 bases. In germline, CDR1 is SGHVS, CDR2 FQNEAQ. The CDR3 covers 14 residues. V lost 3 bases and J lost 8, with 14 bases in between. CDR3: CASSLGQRVHEQFF. The DNA of the CDR3 is TGTGCCAGCAGCTTGGGCCAGCGGGTACATGAGCAGTTCTTC.

The gene calls are TRBV9 and TRBJ1-6, with D hard to call. CDR1 is SGDLS, CDR2 YYNGEE, per germline. The CDR3 runs to 14 residues. Deletions cut 6 bases from V and 6 bases from J, with 13 bases between. This CDR3 is CASTTRASNSPLHF. The CDR3 DNA sequence: TGTGCCAGCACCACGAGGGCCTCTAATTCACCCCTCCACTTT.

The chain is built from TRBV5-4 and TRBJ1-4, with 10 bases fitting TRBD1. This CDR3 has 14 amino acids. J lost 7 bases, V lost 4 bases, and 4 bases had no gene match. Per the germline V gene, CDR1 is SGHNT and CDR2 is YYREEE (reference sequence). Here the CDR3 DNA reads TGTGCCAGCAGCCTGGACAGGGGGGGTGAAAAACTGTTTTTT. This translates into CASSLDRGGEKLFF.